The subject of this entry is one T cell receptor beta chain. This clonotype is a singleton in its sample. Its antigen has not been determined. Compared with germline, one end of the junction differs, possibly owing to a read error. Library preparation used 5' RACE. For sequencing, an Illumina HiSeq 2500 was employed. The second PCR ran for about 6 to 11 cycles and used a J-beta primer mix along with a sample-barcoded 5' primer. A template-switch 5' adaptor carrying 12 random nucleotides introduced a unique molecular identifier onto each TCR beta cDNA molecule. At least 2.5 million CDR3-containing paired-end reads were obtained from each sample. First-strand cDNA synthesis was performed from all RNA using the Mint cDNA synthesis kit, with priming by a TRBC-specific oligonucleotide. After uracil-DNA glycosylase treatment, a first 18-cycle PCR used universal primers M1SS and BC2_uni_R on all cDNA. From the authors' description of their analysis: For normalization, 1 million high-quality reads, each with a distinct molecular identifier, were randomly selected from each sample. Reads sharing molecular identifiers were discarded rather than binned into consensus sequences. MiTCR, with a Q25 quality threshold and the strictest error-elimination algorithm, was used for CDR3 identification, clonotype clustering and error correction. A nonparametric unseen species model using Euler transformation provided a lower-bound estimate of total TCR beta diversity. TCRdb ran its own pipeline on the public reads, namely fastp trimming at Q25 and MiXCR clone calling, and kept in-frame beta chains. Rows are unified per CDR3 protein, each entry keeping the most common DNA and genes. TCRdb's processing, not the authors', yielded these V and J calls. This sample gives about 1 million distinct CDR3 sequences in total; 45% of them show up just once. Approximately 17% of the sample is in the top ten clones.

This sample was included in a study of blood T cells in healthy people across ages (dated by TCRdb to the mid-2010s). Context from the whole study: Template switching captured roughly one uniquely barcoded TCR beta cDNA molecule per two T cells in model experiments. To avoid experimental bias, donors of different ages were spread randomly across the sequencing lanes. The donors were split into four age groups: young (average roughly 15 years), middle-aged (roughly 39), aged (about 62) and long-lived (over 80). Age-related changes in TCR beta repertoire diversity were measured in the study by deep sequencing normalized with unique cDNA molecular identifiers. For two donors (one aged 18 to 30 and one aged 80 or older), the study analyzed two additional independent replicas of 1 million unique cDNA reads from the same blood draw. Points the paper makes about the study in general: Estimates of total diversity from one million sequenced T cells were regarded as lower bounds and underestimates. Donor CMV infection status was unknown, potentially confounding age-related changes in expanded clonotypes. Since profiling was done on bulk unsorted PBMCs, naive and antigen-experienced compartments could not be conclusively compared. Observed TCR beta diversity correlated strongly with the percentage of naive T cells measured by flow cytometry. As age increased, observed TCR beta diversity per million T cells dropped in a roughly linear way, and a significant reduction was already evident by age roughly 36. Compared with the aged group, the long-lived group had more naive CD4+ T cells, fewer expanded clones and increased TCR diversity, a pattern suggesting age selection.

Systemically healthy Caucasian individuals from Russia, about 38 in total and aged about 6 to 95 years, were included as donors. Around 9.9 milliliters of peripheral blood were collected from each donor into EDTA-treated Vacutainer tubes. PBMCs were isolated by Ficoll-Paque density-gradient centrifugation, with at least 6 million obtained per sample. Trizol reagent was used to extract total RNA from PBMCs, with at least 6 micrograms per sample. The percentages of naive CD45RAhigh/CD27high T cells were determined by flow cytometry on a PBMC aliquot from every donor. Inclusive of the bounding cysteine and phenylalanine, the CDR3 is 13 residues long. Only the CDR3 DNA stays, 39 bases, in frame from base 1.

This TCR derives from a woman aged 55-75 years in good health. Material: blood. The sequence is built from TRBV12-3 or TRBV12-4 and TRBJ2-5; the D gene cannot be resolved beyond TRBD1 or TRBD2, each matching 6 bases. Here is the DNA: TGTACCAGCAGCCTGGGGGGCGGGGAGACCCAGTACTTC. Translation gives CTSSLGGGETQYF.